Presented here are 18 T cell receptor beta chains from one specimen sequenced in a study of cytomegalovirus exposure and HLA in healthy donors. PCR involved 60 Vbeta and 13 Jbeta primers. Profiling relied on immunoSEQ multiplex PCR, and the TCRdb table lists in-frame clones only, not all of them. This sample's clone table lists 75,000 to 85,000 clones. The sequenced sample was PBMCs. The receptors here all came from a middle-aged man in good health and CMV-seronegative.

The V and J genes are TRBV5-1 and TRBJ1-4; 10 bases are a match to TRBD1. V shed 0 bases, J shed 8 bases, and the junction held 4 bases outside the gene matches. This CDR3 has 15 amino acids. Germline assignment: CDR1 SGHRS and CDR2 YFSETQ. The DNA for the CDR3 is TGCGCCAGCAGCTTGGATCCGGGACAGGGGGAAAAACTGTTTTTT. Translated: CASSLDPGQGEKLFF.

The rearrangement links TRBV5-1 to TRBJ1-1, with TRBD1 identical over 7 bases. CDR1 and CDR2 from the germline V gene are SGHRS and YFSETQ. Trimming removed 4 bases from V and 1 base from J; junction bases left unmatched: 4. This CDR3 spans 14 amino acids. The CDR3 loop reads CASSGGQTNTEAFF. In DNA, the CDR3 is TGCGCCAGCAGCGGGGGACAGACGAACACTGAAGCTTTCTTT.

The V and J genes are TRBV6-1 and TRBJ2-7, with 9 bases aligning to TRBD1. Germline loops: CDR1 MNHNS, CDR2 SASEGT. The CDR3 length is 13 residues. With V trimmed by 3 bases and J by 7 bases, 4 bases remained unmatched. Here the CDR3 reads CASSDGQGPEQYF. CDR3 nucleotides: TGTGCCAGCAGTGACGGACAGGGGCCTGAGCAGTACTTC.

The rearrangement joins TRBV28 to TRBJ1-2; TRBD1 aligns across 7 bases. The germline gives CDR1 MDHEN, CDR2 SYDVKM. V lost 8 bases, J lost 1 base, and 13 bases stayed unmatched. This CDR3 spans 16 amino acids. CDR3 sequence: CASQTRAGGYNYGYTF. CDR3 in DNA: TGTGCCAGCCAAACACGCGCAGGGGGTTATAACTATGGCTACACCTTC.

Here the CDR3 DNA reads TGCAGCGTAATCAGACAGGTAAGCTCCTATAATTCACCCCTCCACTTT. As protein: CSVIRQVSSYNSPLHF. The rearrangement links TRBV29-1 to TRBJ1-6, with a possible D match to TRBD1 (6 bases). The CDR3 is 16 amino acids. Germline loops: CDR1 SQVTM, CDR2 ANQGSEA. Trimming took off 6 bases at V and 0 bases at J, with 15 bases between the two ends.

The chain combines TRBV6-4 with TRBJ2-5; 8 bases fit TRBD2. V shed 2 bases and J 7 bases; nucleotides not matched to a gene: 12. The CDR3 sequence is 16 residues long. CDR1 and CDR2 (germline): MRHNA, SNTAGT. The CDR3 protein is CASSDRWGLGSGTQYF. CDR3 in DNA: TGTGCCAGCAGTGACCGGTGGGGACTAGGGTCCGGGACCCAGTACTTC.

The V and J genes are TRBV6-5 and TRBJ1-4; no clear D. V was cut by 6 bases and J by 8 bases, with 13 bases left in between. The germline gives CDR1 MNHEY, CDR2 SVGAGI. This CDR3 is 13 amino acids long. The CDR3 reads CASSSPGAEKLFF. The CDR3 region has the DNA TGTGCCAGCAGCTCACCGGGAGCCGAAAAACTGTTTTTT.

J is TRBJ2-7 and V is TRBV7-9; D remains ambiguous. Looked up from germline, CDR1 is SEHNR and CDR2 is FQNEAQ (reference sequence). V was shortened by 5 bases and J by 0 bases, with 8 bases between the two germline ends. This CDR3 contains 13 residues. CDR3 amino acids: CASSPLSSYEQYF. The CDR3, as DNA: TGTGCCAGCAGCCCCCTGAGCTCCTACGAGCAGTACTTC.

The chain is built from TRBV21-1 and TRBJ2-4; TRBD1 reflects the table's D call only, with no check against the DNA. TRBV21-1 is a documented pseudogene. This CDR3 spans 18 amino acids. CDR3 DNA sequence: TGTGCCAGCAGCAAAGGCCCCCACAGGTTGTGGGCCAAAAACATTCAGTACTTC. This codes for CASSKGPHRLWAKNIQYF.

The chain is built from TRBV27 and TRBJ1-5; D gene uncertain. The germline CDR1 and CDR2 sequences are MNHEY and SMNVEV (reference sequence). The length of the CDR3 is 13 residues. Trimming stripped 4 bases from V and 6 bases from J, with 10 bases between. The CDR3 sequence is CASSSVIGQPQHF. The CDR3 DNA sequence: TGTGCCAGCAGTTCCGTAATCGGTCAGCCCCAGCATTTT.

V usage is TRBV11-1 and J usage is TRBJ2-7; TRBD1 aligns across 11 bases. Germline CDR1 SGHAT, CDR2 FQDESV (reference sequence). The trim removed 8 bases at V and 3 bases at J, leaving 0 bases unmatched. The CDR3 covers 12 residues. CDR3 residues: CASGTGGYEQYF. The CDR3 DNA sequence: TGTGCCAGCGGGACAGGGGGCTACGAGCAGTACTTC.

The chain carries TRBV7-6 and TRBJ2-7; the match to TRBD2 covers 7 bases. The CDR3 is 16 amino acids. Germline V gene sequence: CDR1 SGHVS, CDR2 FNYEAQ. The trim removed 7 bases at V and 1 base at J, leaving 13 bases unmatched. CDR3 sequence reads: CASTPEWGGGSYEQYF. For the CDR3, the DNA is TGTGCCAGCACCCCAGAATGGGGCGGGGGATCCTACGAGCAGTACTTC.

CDR3 coding DNA: TGTGCCAGCAGCTTAGGGAACAGGGGATCGGGCCAGCCCCAGCATTTT. Protein sequence: CASSLGNRGSGQPQHF. The rearrangement uses TRBV11-2 and TRBJ1-5; TRBD1 matches 7 bases. Looked up from germline, CDR1 is SGHAT and CDR2 is FQNNGV. The CDR3 has 16 amino acids. V shed 1 base, J shed 7 bases, and the junction held 10 bases outside the gene matches.

J is TRBJ1-2 and V is TRBV2; TRBD1 agrees at 8 bases. Trimming cost V 7 bases and J 3 bases; bases outside gene matches: 19. Germline V gene lookup returns CDR1 SNHLY and CDR2 FYNNEI. The CDR3 loop spans 18 amino acids. CDR3 bases: TGTGCCAGCACTGAGACCGGGACAGGACCCCCCTTTGACTATGGCTACACCTTC. Encoded protein: CASTETGTGPPFDYGYTF.

This chain connects TRBV5-1 to TRBJ2-2; 7 nucleotides line up with TRBD2. With 2 bases clipped from V and 4 bases from J, the junction kept 2 bases outside the gene matches. The CDR3 is 14 residues long. Germline V lookup: CDR1 SGHRS, CDR2 YFSETQ. CDR3 sequence reads: CASSLPGGTGELFF. The CDR3 nucleotides read TGCGCCAGCAGCTTACCGGGGGGCACCGGGGAGCTGTTTTTT.

This chain links TRBV14 with TRBJ2-2, with D maybe TRBD1 (6 bases). The V end was cut by 1 base, the J end by 4 bases, with 10 bases between. CDR3 length: 15 residues. Germline V gives CDR1 SGHDN, CDR2 FVKESK. CDR3 bases: TGTGCCAGCAGCCAAGGAGCAGGGGCCACCGGGGAGCTGTTTTTT. It translates to CASSQGAGATGELFF.

The chain carries TRBV4-3 and TRBJ1-5; D might be TRBD1 (5 bases). V lost 0 bases to trimming and J lost 6 bases, with 9 bases between them. The CDR3 spans 14 residues. Per the germline V gene, CDR1 is LGHNA and CDR2 is YSLEER. CDR3 nucleotide sequence: TGCGCCAGCAGCCAAGATACGGGGGTTCAGCCCCAGCATTTT. Its translation: CASSQDTGVQPQHF.

The chain is built from TRBV12-5 and TRBJ2-2; 10 bases align to TRBD2. Per germline, CDR1 LGHNT and CDR2 FRNRAP. Unmatched junction bases numbered 4, after V lost 2 bases and J lost 1 base. CDR3 length: 17 residues. CDR3 coding DNA: TGTGCTAGTGGTTTGCCTACTAGCGGGAAGAACACCGGGGAGCTGTTTTTT. As protein: CASGLPTSGKNTGELFF.